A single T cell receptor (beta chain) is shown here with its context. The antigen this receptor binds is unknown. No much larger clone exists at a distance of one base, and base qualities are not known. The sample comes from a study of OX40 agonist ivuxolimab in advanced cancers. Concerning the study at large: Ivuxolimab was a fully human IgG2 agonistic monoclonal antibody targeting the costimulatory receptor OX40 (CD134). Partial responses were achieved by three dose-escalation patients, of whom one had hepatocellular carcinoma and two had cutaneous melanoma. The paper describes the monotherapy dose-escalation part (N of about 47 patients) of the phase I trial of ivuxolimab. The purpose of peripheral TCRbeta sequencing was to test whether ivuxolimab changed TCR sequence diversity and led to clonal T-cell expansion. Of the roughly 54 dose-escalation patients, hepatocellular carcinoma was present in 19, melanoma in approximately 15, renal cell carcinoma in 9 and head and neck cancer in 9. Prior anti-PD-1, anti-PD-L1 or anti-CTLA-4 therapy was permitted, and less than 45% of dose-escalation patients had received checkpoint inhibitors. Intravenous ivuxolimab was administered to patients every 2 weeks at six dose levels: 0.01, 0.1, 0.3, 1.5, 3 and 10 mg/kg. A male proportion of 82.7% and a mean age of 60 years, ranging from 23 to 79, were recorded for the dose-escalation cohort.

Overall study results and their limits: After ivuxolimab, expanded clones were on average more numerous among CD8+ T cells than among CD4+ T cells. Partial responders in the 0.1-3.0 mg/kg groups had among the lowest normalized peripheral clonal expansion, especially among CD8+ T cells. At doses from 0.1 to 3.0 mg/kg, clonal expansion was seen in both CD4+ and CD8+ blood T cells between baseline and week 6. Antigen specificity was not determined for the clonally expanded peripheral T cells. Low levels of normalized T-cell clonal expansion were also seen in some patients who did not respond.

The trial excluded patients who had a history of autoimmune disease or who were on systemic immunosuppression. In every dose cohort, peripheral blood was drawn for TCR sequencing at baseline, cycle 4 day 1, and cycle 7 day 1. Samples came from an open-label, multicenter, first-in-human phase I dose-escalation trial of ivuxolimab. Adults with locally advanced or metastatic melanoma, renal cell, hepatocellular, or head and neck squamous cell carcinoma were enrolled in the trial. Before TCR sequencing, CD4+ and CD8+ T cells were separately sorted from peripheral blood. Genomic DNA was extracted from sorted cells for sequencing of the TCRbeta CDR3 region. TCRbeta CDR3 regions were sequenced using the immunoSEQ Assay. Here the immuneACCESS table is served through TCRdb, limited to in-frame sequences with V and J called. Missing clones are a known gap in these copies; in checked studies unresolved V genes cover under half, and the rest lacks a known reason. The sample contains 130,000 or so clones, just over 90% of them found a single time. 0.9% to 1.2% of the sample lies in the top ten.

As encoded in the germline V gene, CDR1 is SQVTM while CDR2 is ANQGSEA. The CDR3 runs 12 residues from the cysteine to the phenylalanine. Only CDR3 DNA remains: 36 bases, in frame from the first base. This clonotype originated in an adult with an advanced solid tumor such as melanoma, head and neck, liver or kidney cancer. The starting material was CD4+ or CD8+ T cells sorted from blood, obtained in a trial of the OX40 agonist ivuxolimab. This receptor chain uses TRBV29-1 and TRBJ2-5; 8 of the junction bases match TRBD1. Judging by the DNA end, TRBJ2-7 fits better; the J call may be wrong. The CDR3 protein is CSVRTGIHEQYF. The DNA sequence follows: TGCAGCGTGCGGACAGGGATACACGAGCAGTACTTC.